This T cell receptor (beta chain) was profiled in a study of T cell repertoires in cytomegalovirus infection (dated by TCRdb to about 2019). Regarding the complete study: Because public TCR beta signatures pointed to carriage of CMV infection together with the matching HLA type, the HLA type of each donor mattered for the analysis. Results and caveats for the whole study, not just this receptor: Cumulative frequency of public TCR beta family members discriminated carriers of CMV infection plus the relevant HLA type in this cohort and an independent 352-donor cohort. The ex vivo response was dominated by HLA-C-restricted CMV-specific TCR beta clonotypes, which also provided the single most frequent clonotype in two of eight donors.

Sequencing was performed on an Illumina HiSeq 1500. TCRdb trimmed the raw reads at Q25, called clones with MiXCR and kept productive beta chains. For every CDR3 protein sequence, its rows merge into one entry that carries the most common genes and DNA. This sample comprises approximately 750,000 distinct CDR3 sequences, about 40% of them detected only once. The ten largest make up under 3.5% of the sample. Trimming accounts for 5 bases at V and 0 bases at J, while the number of junction bases matched to no gene is 16. The cysteine opens and the phenylalanine closes a CDR3 of 19 amino acids. Only the CDR3 DNA is retained, 57 bases long and in frame from the first base. Per the germline V gene, SGHVS is the CDR1 and FNYEAQ is the CDR2. This clonotype occurred once. It lacks a known antigen. No per-base quality is available; no much larger clone lies one base away. One read alone makes for weak evidence.

The source is a human donor in good health (CMV status not recorded). Some clones in this sample may be carry-over from other donors' samples. Sample: PBMCs. The rearrangement joined TRBV7-6 to TRBJ2-3; a stretch of 8 junction bases matches TRBD2. CDR3 region: CASSLGFGGGATSTDTQYF. The DNA sequence reads TGTGCCAGCAGCCTAGGGTTCGGGGGGGGCGCCACTAGCACAGATACGCAGTATTTT.